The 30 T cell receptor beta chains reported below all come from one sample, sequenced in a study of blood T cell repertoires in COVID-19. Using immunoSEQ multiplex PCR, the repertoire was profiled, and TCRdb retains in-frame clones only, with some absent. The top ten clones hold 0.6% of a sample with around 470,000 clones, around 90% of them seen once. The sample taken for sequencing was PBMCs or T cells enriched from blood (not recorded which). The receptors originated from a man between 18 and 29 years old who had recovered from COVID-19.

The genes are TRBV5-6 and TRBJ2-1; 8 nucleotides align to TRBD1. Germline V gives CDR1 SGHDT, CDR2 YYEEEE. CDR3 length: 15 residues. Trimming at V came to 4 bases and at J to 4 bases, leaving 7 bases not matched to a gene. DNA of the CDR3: TGTGCCAGCAGCCTAAAGGGACAGGAGTACAATGAGCAGTTCTTC. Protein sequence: CASSLKGQEYNEQFF.

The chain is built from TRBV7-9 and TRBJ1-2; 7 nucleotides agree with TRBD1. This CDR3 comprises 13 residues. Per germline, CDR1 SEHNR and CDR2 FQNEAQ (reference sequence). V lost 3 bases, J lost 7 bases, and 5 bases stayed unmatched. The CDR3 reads CASSLGQTVGYTF. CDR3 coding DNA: TGTGCCAGCAGCTTGGGACAGACTGTTGGCTACACCTTC.

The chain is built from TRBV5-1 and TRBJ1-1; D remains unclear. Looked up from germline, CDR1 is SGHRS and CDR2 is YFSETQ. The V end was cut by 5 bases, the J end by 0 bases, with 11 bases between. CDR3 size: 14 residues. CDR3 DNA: TGCGCCAGCAGAGGAGGACTGTTGAACACTGAAGCTTTCTTT. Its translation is CASRGGLLNTEAFF. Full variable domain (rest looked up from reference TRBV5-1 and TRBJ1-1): KAGVTQTPRYLIKTRGQQVTLSCSPISGHRSVSWYQQTPGQGLQFLFEYFSETQRNKGNFPGRFSGRQFSNSRSEMNVSTLELGDSALYLCASRGGLLNTEAFFGQGTRLTVV.

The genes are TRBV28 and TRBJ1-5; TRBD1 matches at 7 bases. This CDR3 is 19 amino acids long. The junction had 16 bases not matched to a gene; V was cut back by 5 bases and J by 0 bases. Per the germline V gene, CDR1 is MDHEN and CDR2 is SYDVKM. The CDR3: CASSPVAGQKTYSNQPQHF. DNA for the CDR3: TGTGCCAGCAGTCCCGTAGCGGGACAGAAAACTTATAGCAATCAGCCCCAGCATTTT.

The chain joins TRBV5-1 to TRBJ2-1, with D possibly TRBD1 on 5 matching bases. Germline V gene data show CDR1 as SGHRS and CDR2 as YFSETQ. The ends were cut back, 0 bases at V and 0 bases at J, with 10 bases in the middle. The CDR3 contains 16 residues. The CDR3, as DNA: TGCGCCAGCAGCTTGGGGCGGACAAGCTCCTACAATGAGCAGTTCTTC. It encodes CASSLGRTSSYNEQFF.

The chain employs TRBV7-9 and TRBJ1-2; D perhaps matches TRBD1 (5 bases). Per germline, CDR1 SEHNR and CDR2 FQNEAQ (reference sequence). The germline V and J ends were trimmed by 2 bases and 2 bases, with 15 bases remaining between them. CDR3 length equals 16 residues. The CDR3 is CASSLSGLRENYGYTF. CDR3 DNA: TGTGCCAGCAGCTTATCGGGACTCAGGGAAAACTATGGCTACACCTTC.

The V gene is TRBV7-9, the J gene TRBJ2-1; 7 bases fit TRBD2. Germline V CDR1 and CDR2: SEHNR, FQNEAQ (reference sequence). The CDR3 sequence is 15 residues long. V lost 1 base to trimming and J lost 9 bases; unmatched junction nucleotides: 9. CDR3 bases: TGTGCCAGCAGCTTAGGAGCGGGGAGCTCCTTTGAGCAGTTCTTC. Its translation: CASSLGAGSSFEQFF.

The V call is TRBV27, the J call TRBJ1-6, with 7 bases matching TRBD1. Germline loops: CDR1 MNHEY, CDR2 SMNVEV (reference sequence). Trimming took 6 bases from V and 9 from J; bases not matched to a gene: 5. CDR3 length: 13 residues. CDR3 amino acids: CASSRQGISPLHF. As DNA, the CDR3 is TGTGCCAGCAGCAGACAGGGTATTTCACCCCTCCACTTT.

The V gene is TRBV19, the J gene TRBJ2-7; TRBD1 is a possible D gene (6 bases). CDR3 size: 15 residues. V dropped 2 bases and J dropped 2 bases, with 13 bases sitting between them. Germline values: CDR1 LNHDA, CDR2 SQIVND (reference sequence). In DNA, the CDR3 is TGTGCCAGTAGTATAACAGGACAGCCAGCCTACGAGCAGTACTTC. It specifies CASSITGQPAYEQYF.

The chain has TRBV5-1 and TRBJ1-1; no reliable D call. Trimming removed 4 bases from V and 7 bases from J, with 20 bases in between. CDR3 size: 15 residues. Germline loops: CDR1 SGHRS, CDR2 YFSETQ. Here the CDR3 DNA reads TGCGCCAGCAGCCCCCCGCGTGGTTTGATCAATGAAGCTTTCTTT. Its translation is CASSPPRGLINEAFF.

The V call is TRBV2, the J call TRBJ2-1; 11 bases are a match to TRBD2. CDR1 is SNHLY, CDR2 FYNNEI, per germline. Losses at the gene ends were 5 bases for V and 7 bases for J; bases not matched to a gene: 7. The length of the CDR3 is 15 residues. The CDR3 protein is CASSSLAGGPNEQFF. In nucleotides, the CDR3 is TGTGCCAGCAGTTCCTTAGCGGGGGGGCCTAATGAGCAGTTCTTC.

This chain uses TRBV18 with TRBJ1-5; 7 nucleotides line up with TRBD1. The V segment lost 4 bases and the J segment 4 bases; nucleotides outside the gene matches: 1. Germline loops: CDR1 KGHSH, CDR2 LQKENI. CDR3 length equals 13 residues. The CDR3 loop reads CASSLQGNQPQHF. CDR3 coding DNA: TGTGCCAGCTCACTACAGGGGAATCAGCCCCAGCATTTT. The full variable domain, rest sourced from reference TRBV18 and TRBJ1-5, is NAGVMQNPRHLVRRRGQEARLRCSPMKGHSHVYWYRQLPEEGLKFMVYLQKENIIDESGMPKERFSAEFPKEGPSILRIQQVVRGDSAAYFCASSLQGNQPQHFGDGTRLSIL.

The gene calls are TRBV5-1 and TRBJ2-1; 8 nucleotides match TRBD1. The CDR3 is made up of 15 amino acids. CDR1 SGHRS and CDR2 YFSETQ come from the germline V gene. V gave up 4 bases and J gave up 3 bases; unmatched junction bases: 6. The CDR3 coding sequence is TGCGCCAGCAGCAAGACAGGGGAAAGCTACAATGAGCAGTTCTTC. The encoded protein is CASSKTGESYNEQFF.

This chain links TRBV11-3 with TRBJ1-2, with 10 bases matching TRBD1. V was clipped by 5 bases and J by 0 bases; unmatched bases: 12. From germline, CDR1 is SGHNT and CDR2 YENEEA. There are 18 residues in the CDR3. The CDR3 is CASSPRTGGGIANYGYTF. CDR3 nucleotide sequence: TGTGCCAGCAGCCCACGGACAGGGGGAGGAATAGCTAACTATGGCTACACCTTC.

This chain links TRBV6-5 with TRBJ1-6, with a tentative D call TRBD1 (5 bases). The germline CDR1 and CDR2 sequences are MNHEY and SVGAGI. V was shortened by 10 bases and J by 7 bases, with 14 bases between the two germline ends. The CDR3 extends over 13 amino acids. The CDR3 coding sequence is TGTGCCACCTCGTCCAGGGAAAATTCACCCCTCCACTTT. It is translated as CATSSRENSPLHF.

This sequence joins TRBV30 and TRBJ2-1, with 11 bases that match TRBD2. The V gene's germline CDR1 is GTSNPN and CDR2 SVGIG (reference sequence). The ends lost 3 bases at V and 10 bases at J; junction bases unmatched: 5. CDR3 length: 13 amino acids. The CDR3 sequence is CAWRNLAGGEQFF. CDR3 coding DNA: TGTGCCTGGAGGAACCTAGCGGGAGGCGAGCAGTTCTTC.

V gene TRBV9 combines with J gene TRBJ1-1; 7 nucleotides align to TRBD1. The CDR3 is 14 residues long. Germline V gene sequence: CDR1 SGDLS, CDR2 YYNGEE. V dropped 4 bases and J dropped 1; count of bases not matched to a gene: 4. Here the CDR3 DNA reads TGTGCCAGCAGCCCACGGACAGGGAACACTGAAGCTTTCTTT. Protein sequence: CASSPRTGNTEAFF.

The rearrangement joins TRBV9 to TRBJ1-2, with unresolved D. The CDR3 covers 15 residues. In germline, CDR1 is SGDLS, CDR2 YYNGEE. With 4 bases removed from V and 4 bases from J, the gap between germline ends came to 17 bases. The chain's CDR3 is CASSPQGLSSYGYTF. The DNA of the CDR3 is TGTGCCAGCAGCCCACAAGGTCTTTCTAGCTATGGCTACACCTTC.

CDR3: CASSLDSGGGTEAFF. The CDR3 DNA reads as TGTGCCAGCAGCTTAGATTCGGGGGGTGGCACTGAAGCTTTCTTT. V is TRBV7-8 and J is TRBJ1-1; D is possibly TRBD1 (5 bases). Germline V gives CDR1 SGHVS, CDR2 FQNEAQ. The ends were cut back, 1 base at V and 4 bases at J, with 13 bases in the middle. The CDR3 is 15 amino acids.

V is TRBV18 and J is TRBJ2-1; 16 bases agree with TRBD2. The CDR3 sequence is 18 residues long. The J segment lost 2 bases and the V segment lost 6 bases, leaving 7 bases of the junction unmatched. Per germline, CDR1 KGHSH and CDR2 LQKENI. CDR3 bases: TGTGCCAGCTCTCCGGGACTAGCGGGAGGGCCCCCCTACAATGAGCAGTTCTTC. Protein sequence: CASSPGLAGGPPYNEQFF.

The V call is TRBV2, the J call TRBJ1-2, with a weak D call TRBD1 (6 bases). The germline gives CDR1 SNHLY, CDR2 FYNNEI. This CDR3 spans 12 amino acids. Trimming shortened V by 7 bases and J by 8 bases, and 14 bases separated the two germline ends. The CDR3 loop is CASTTGQGGYTF. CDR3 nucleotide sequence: TGTGCCAGCACGACAGGCCAAGGGGGCTACACCTTC. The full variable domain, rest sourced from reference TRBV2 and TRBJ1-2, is EPEVTQTPSHQVTQMGQEVILRCVPISNHLYFYWYRQILGQKVEFLVSFYNNEISEKSEIFDDQFSVERPDGSNFTLKIRSTKLEDSAMYFCASTTGQGGYTFGSGTRLTVV.

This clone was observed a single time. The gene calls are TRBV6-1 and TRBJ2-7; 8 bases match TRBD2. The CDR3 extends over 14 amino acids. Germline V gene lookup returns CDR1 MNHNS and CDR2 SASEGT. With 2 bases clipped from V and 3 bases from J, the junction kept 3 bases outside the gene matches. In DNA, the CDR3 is TGTGCCAGCAGTGAATTGGGGACTAGCTACGAGCAGTACTTC. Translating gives CASSELGTSYEQYF.

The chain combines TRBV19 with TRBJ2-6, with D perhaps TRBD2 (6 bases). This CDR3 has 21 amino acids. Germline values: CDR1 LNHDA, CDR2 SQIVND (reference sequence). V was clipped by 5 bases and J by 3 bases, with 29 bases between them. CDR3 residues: CASSSRSRLTSLPHGANVLTF. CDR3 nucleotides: TGTGCCAGTAGTTCCCGGAGTAGACTAACTAGCCTGCCCCATGGGGCCAACGTCCTGACTTTC.

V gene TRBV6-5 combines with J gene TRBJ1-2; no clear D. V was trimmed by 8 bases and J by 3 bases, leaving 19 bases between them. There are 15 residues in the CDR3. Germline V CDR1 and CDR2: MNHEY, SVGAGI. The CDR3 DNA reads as TGTGCCAGCCAAAAGGCATCCCTGGGAGACTATGGCTACACCTTC. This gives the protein CASQKASLGDYGYTF.

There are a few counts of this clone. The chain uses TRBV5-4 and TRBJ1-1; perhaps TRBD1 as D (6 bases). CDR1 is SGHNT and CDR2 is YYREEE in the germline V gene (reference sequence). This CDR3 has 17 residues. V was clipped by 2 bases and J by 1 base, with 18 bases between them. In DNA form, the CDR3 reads TGTGCCAGCAGCTTTACAGGGAGATCCTTTACGAACACTGAAGCTTTCTTT. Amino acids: CASSFTGRSFTNTEAFF.

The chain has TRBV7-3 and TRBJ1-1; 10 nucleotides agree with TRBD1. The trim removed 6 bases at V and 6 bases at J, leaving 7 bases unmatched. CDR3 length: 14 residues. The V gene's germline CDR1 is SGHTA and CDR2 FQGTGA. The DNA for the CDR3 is TGTGCCAGCAGTATGACAGGGGGCGATTCTGAAGCTTTCTTT. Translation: CASSMTGGDSEAFF.

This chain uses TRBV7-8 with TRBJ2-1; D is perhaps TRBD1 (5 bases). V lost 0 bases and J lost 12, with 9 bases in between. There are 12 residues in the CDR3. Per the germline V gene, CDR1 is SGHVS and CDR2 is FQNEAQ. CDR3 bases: TGTGCCAGCAGCTTAGCGACAGATGCGCAGTTCTTC. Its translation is CASSLATDAQFF.

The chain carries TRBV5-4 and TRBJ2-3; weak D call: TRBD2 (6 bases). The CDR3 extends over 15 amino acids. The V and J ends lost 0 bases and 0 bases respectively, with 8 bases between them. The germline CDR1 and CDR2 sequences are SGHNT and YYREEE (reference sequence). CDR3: CASSLARGSTDTQYF. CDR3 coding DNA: TGTGCCAGCAGCTTGGCACGGGGGAGCACAGATACGCAGTATTTT. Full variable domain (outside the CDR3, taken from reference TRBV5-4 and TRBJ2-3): ETGVTQSPTHLIKTRGQQVTLRCSSQSGHNTVSWYQQALGQGPQFIFQYYREEENGRGNFPPRFSGLQFPNYSSELNVNALELDDSALYLCASSLARGSTDTQYFGPGTRLTVL.

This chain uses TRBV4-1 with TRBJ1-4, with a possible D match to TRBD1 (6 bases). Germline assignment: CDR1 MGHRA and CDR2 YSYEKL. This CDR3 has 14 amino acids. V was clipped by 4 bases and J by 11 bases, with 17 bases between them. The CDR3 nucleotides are TGCGCCAGCAGCCTCTCAAAGGGGGGGGACAAACTGTTTTTT. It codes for CASSLSKGGDKLFF.

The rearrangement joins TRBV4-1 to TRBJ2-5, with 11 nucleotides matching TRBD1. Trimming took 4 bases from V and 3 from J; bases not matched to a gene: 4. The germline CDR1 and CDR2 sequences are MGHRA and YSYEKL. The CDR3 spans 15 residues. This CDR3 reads CASSPGTGGKETQYF. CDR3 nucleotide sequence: TGCGCCAGCAGCCCCGGGACAGGGGGTAAAGAGACCCAGTACTTC.